This T cell receptor (beta chain) was identified during a study of blood T cells in healthy people across ages. Alongside a J-beta primer mix, a sample-barcoded 5' primer served in a second PCR lasting 7 to 11 cycles. Every sample returned 2.5 million or more CDR3-containing paired-end reads. One entry per CDR3 protein results from TCRdb running MiXCR on the 5' RACE reads. The sample records around 500,000 distinct CDR3 sequences, around 27% being singletons. This sample was also put to use in a study of T cells of mothers and their children. That source reports: Researchers report slightly higher, though non-significant, overlap in related mother-child pairs than in unrelated pairs.

The sequence was collected from a boy aged 2 to 9 in good health. Material: blood.

The CDR3 nucleotides are TGTGCCAGCAGCGCTGAAGTGACCGGGGAGCTGTTTTTT. Its translation is CASSAEVTGELFF. The chain combines TRBV9 with TRBJ2-2, with unresolved D. CDR3 length: 13 residues. V was clipped by 3 bases and J by 5 bases, with 8 bases between them. Germline CDR1 is SGDLS and CDR2 is YYNGEE.